These 5 T cell receptor beta chains came from one sample sequenced in a study of naive and memory T cell subsets. An equimolar mix of two oligonucleotides served as the beta constant-region primer for TRBC1 and TRBC2. Using its own MiXCR run on the UMI-ligation and nested PCR reads, TCRdb lists one record per CDR3 protein. This sample has around 160,000 distinct CDR3 sequences, with over 15% found just once. Sample: naive CD4+ T cells from blood. These receptors were taken from a human donor in good health.

This clonotype was picked up a small number of times. The chain carries TRBV6-5 and TRBJ2-3; D unresolved. The CDR3 has 14 amino acids. Per germline, CDR1 MNHEY and CDR2 SVGAGI. With 4 bases removed from V and 1 base from J, the gap between germline ends came to 9 bases. The CDR3 protein is CASSWLMGTDTQYF. As DNA, the CDR3 is TGTGCCAGCAGTTGGCTGATGGGCACAGATACGCAGTATTTT.

The sample holds a few counts of this clonotype. The chain uses TRBV6-5 and TRBJ2-7, with D perhaps matching TRBD1 or TRBD2 (5 bases each). Trimming took off 7 bases at V and 0 bases at J, with 19 bases between the two ends. In germline, CDR1 is MNHEY, CDR2 SVGAGI. The CDR3 runs to 16 residues. This chain's CDR3 is CASTGRTGTLSYEQYF. The CDR3 bases are TGTGCCAGCACCGGCCGAACCGGGACCCTCTCCTACGAGCAGTACTTC.

The chain uses TRBV28 and TRBJ2-1, with 7 bases aligning to TRBD1. From germline, CDR1 is MDHEN and CDR2 SYDVKM. J was trimmed by 3 bases and V by 7 bases; bases with no gene match: 9. This CDR3 is built from 15 residues. In DNA, the CDR3 is TGTGCCAGCACACTGACAGGGAGAGTCTACAATGAGCAGTTCTTC. Protein: CASTLTGRVYNEQFF.

A few counts support this clonotype. V and J are TRBV5-5 and TRBJ2-3; TRBD2 aligns across 10 bases. This CDR3 has 16 residues. Germline loops: CDR1 SGHKS, CDR2 YYEKEE (reference sequence). Unmatched junction bases numbered 7, after V lost 4 bases and J lost 2 bases. CDR3 amino acids: CASSPRLAGDTDTQYF. The DNA of the CDR3 is TGTGCCAGCAGCCCACGCCTAGCGGGAGACACAGATACGCAGTATTTT.

This chain connects TRBV3-1 to TRBJ2-5; a weak D match, TRBD1 (5 bases). This CDR3 spans 15 amino acids. Germline V gene data show CDR1 as LGHDT and CDR2 as YNNKEL (reference sequence). Trimming shortened V by 0 bases and J by 3 bases, and 11 bases separated the two germline ends. For the CDR3, the DNA is TGTGCCAGCAGCCAAGATGTTGGCAGGGAAGAGACCCAGTACTTC. It is translated as CASSQDVGREETQYF.